This is a list of T cell receptor beta chains from one sample in a study of blood T cell repertoires in COVID-19. The table came from immunoSEQ multiplex PCR; TCRdb's copy has only in-frame clones and leaves some out. The sample records about 440,000 clones, 80% to 90% being singletons. Material for sequencing was peripheral blood. The receptors come from a woman in her 30s with acute or convalescent COVID-19. CDR3s include the opening cysteine and the closing phenylalanine or tryptophan. Fields, in order: V gene, clone size, D gene, J gene, CDR3 DNA, CDR3 protein. A D gene is named only where the DNA matches it firmly. Some rows mark clone size as missing; the rest say once, few, many or name a class of expanded clone.

v_gene: TRBV5-1; abundance: .; d_gene: TRBD1; j_gene: TRBJ2-7; CDR3nt: TGCGCCAGCAGCTGGGACGTAAGGGACAGGGGCGACGAGCAGTACTTC; CDR3aa: CASSWDVRDRGDEQYF
v_gene: TRBV19; abundance: .; d_gene: .; j_gene: TRBJ1-1; CDR3nt: TGTGCCAGTAGTATAGGAGTTCTGACTGAAGCTTTCTTT; CDR3aa: CASSIGVLTEAFF
v_gene: TRBV30; abundance: .; d_gene: TRBD2; j_gene: TRBJ2-7; CDR3nt: TGTGCCTGGAGTGTGGGTCGCGGGGGGTCCTACGAGCAGTACTTC; CDR3aa: CAWSVGRGGSYEQYF
v_gene: TRBV6-5; abundance: .; d_gene: .; j_gene: TRBJ2-7; CDR3nt: TGTGCCAGCAGTTACTCGTTCGCCGCGGGGTTCGAGCAGTACTTC; CDR3aa: CASSYSFAAGFEQYF
v_gene: TRBV7-9; abundance: once; d_gene: .; j_gene: TRBJ2-2; CDR3nt: TGTGCCAGCAGCTTAGGCCAGAAGAACACCGGGGAGCTGTTTTTT; CDR3aa: CASSLGQKNTGELFF
v_gene: TRBV7-9; abundance: .; d_gene: TRBD2; j_gene: TRBJ2-1; CDR3nt: TGTGCCAGCAGCCGCGGGACTAGCGGCTACAATGAGCAGTTCTTC; CDR3aa: CASSRGTSGYNEQFF
v_gene: TRBV24-1; abundance: .; d_gene: .; j_gene: TRBJ2-5; CDR3nt: TGTGCCACCAGTGACAGGACAGATCAAGAGACCCAGTACTTC; CDR3aa: CATSDRTDQETQYF
v_gene: TRBV7-3; abundance: .; d_gene: TRBD1; j_gene: TRBJ1-1; CDR3nt: TGTGCCAGCAGCTTTACAGGGGGCCTCGCTGAAGCTTTCTTT; CDR3aa: CASSFTGGLAEAFF
v_gene: TRBV5-1; abundance: .; d_gene: .; j_gene: TRBJ1-1; CDR3nt: TGCGCCAGCAGCTTGGCCGGGGGTCTGAACACTGAAGCTTTCTTT; CDR3aa: CASSLAGGLNTEAFF
v_gene: TRBV12-3/TRBV12-4; abundance: .; d_gene: .; j_gene: TRBJ1-2; CDR3nt: TGTGCCAGCAGTGCGGACAGTCATGGCTACACCTTC; CDR3aa: CASSADSHGYTF
v_gene: TRBV4-1; abundance: .; d_gene: .; j_gene: TRBJ2-5; CDR3nt: TGCGCCAGCAGCCAACTCCCGGGACTGGCGACGGAGACCCAGTACTTC; CDR3aa: CASSQLPGLATETQYF
v_gene: TRBV28; abundance: .; d_gene: .; j_gene: TRBJ1-4; CDR3nt: TGTGCCAGCAGTTCCTCCCCAGTTGCAACTAATGAAAAACTGTTTTTT; CDR3aa: CASSSSPVATNEKLFF
v_gene: TRBV14; abundance: .; d_gene: TRBD2; j_gene: TRBJ2-3; CDR3nt: TGTGCCAGCAGCCACCGAGCGGGGGTAATCACAGATACGCAGTATTTT; CDR3aa: CASSHRAGVITDTQYF
v_gene: TRBV6-5; abundance: .; d_gene: .; j_gene: TRBJ1-2; CDR3nt: TGTGCCAGCAGTTACGGGGGGTCCCTCTATGGCTACACCTTC; CDR3aa: CASSYGGSLYGYTF
v_gene: TRBV18; abundance: .; d_gene: TRBD1; j_gene: TRBJ1-5; CDR3nt: TGTGCCAGCTCAGGACAGGCCAATCAGCCCCAGCATTTT; CDR3aa: CASSGQANQPQHF
v_gene: TRBV5-1; abundance: .; d_gene: TRBD1; j_gene: TRBJ2-5; CDR3nt: TGCGCCAGCAGCTTGGGAGCCAACAGGGGTTTGTGGGAGACCCAGTACTTC; CDR3aa: CASSLGANRGLWETQYF
v_gene: TRBV7-9; abundance: .; d_gene: TRBD1; j_gene: TRBJ1-4; CDR3nt: TGTGCCAGCAGCACAAGACAGGGTGAAAAACTGTTTTTT; CDR3aa: CASSTRQGEKLFF
v_gene: TRBV7-7; abundance: .; d_gene: TRBD2; j_gene: TRBJ2-3; CDR3nt: TGTGCCAGCAGCTTAGGCCTTGGCGGGGGGACAGATACGCAGTATTTT; CDR3aa: CASSLGLGGGTDTQYF
v_gene: TRBV18; abundance: .; d_gene: TRBD1; j_gene: TRBJ1-1; CDR3nt: TGTGCCAGCTCACTGTACGTACAGGGGGCTACTGAAGCTTTCTTT; CDR3aa: CASSLYVQGATEAFF
v_gene: TRBV3-1/TRBV3-2; abundance: once; d_gene: .; j_gene: TRBJ2-3; CDR3nt: TGTGCCAGCAGCATAAGACGGACAATCACAGATACGCAGTATTTT; CDR3aa: CASSIRRTITDTQYF
v_gene: TRBV9; abundance: .; d_gene: .; j_gene: TRBJ2-1; CDR3nt: TGTGCCAGCAGCACTAGAGGCGAAAGCTCCTACAATGAGCAGTTCTTC; CDR3aa: CASSTRGESSYNEQFF
v_gene: TRBV6-5; abundance: .; d_gene: TRBD1; j_gene: TRBJ1-6; CDR3nt: TGTGCCAGCAGTTACTCCGGGACAGGGGGTTCACCCCTCCACTTT; CDR3aa: CASSYSGTGGSPLHF
v_gene: TRBV11-2; abundance: .; d_gene: .; j_gene: TRBJ1-1; CDR3nt: TGTGCCAGCAGACCGATAGCCCAGAACACTGAAGCTTTCTTT; CDR3aa: CASRPIAQNTEAFF
v_gene: TRBV29-1; abundance: .; d_gene: .; j_gene: TRBJ2-1; CDR3nt: TGCAGCACACTCGGGTCGGAGCAGTTCTTC; CDR3aa: CSTLGSEQFF
v_gene: TRBV7-6; abundance: .; d_gene: TRBD2; j_gene: TRBJ2-3; CDR3nt: TGTGCCAGCAGCAACCAACTAGCGAAAAGCACAGATACGCAGTATTTT; CDR3aa: CASSNQLAKSTDTQYF
v_gene: TRBV4-1; abundance: .; d_gene: .; j_gene: TRBJ1-5; CDR3nt: TGCGCCAGCAGCCAAGCCCGGGGGAGCAATCAGCCCCAGCATTTT; CDR3aa: CASSQARGSNQPQHF
v_gene: TRBV27; abundance: .; d_gene: .; j_gene: TRBJ1-4; CDR3nt: TGTGCCAGCAGTTTATGGGGGGGAGGTGGTGAAAAACTGTTTTTT; CDR3aa: CASSLWGGGGEKLFF
v_gene: TRBV29-1; abundance: few; d_gene: TRBD1; j_gene: TRBJ1-1; CDR3nt: TGCAGCGTGACAGGGAGCACTGAAGCTTTCTTT; CDR3aa: CSVTGSTEAFF
v_gene: TRBV6-5; abundance: .; d_gene: TRBD2; j_gene: TRBJ2-5; CDR3nt: TGTGCCAGCAGTCGAATTCTAGCGGAACAAGAGACCCAGTACTTC; CDR3aa: CASSRILAEQETQYF
v_gene: TRBV28; abundance: .; d_gene: .; j_gene: TRBJ2-7; CDR3nt: TGTGCCAGCAGTTTACCCGACAGTATAACCTCCTACGAGCAGTACTTC; CDR3aa: CASSLPDSITSYEQYF
v_gene: TRBV11-3; abundance: .; d_gene: TRBD2; j_gene: TRBJ2-5; CDR3nt: TGTGCCAGCAGCTTCGGGGGGGCGCAAGAGACCCAGTACTTC; CDR3aa: CASSFGGAQETQYF
v_gene: TRBV20-1; abundance: .; d_gene: .; j_gene: TRBJ2-7; CDR3nt: TGCAGTGCTAGCACAAACGAGCAGTACTTC; CDR3aa: CSASTNEQYF
v_gene: TRBV7-9; abundance: few; d_gene: TRBD2; j_gene: TRBJ2-3; CDR3nt: TGTGCCAGCAGTCGTAGCGGGGTGGGGACAGATACGCAGTATTTT; CDR3aa: CASSRSGVGTDTQYF
v_gene: TRBV2; abundance: .; d_gene: TRBD1; j_gene: TRBJ1-1; CDR3nt: TGTGCCAGCAGTCCAGGGGGCGCGTACACTGAAGCTTTCTTT; CDR3aa: CASSPGGAYTEAFF
v_gene: TRBV25-1; abundance: .; d_gene: TRBD1; j_gene: TRBJ2-6; CDR3nt: TGTGCCAGCGCCTCGGACAGGGGGCAAGGTGGGGCCAACGTCCTGACTTTC; CDR3aa: CASASDRGQGGANVLTF
v_gene: TRBV7-2; abundance: .; d_gene: .; j_gene: TRBJ1-5; CDR3nt: TGTGCCAGCAGCTTAATCGCAGGTAATCAGCCCCAGCATTTT; CDR3aa: CASSLIAGNQPQHF
v_gene: TRBV7-6; abundance: .; d_gene: TRBD2; j_gene: TRBJ2-3; CDR3nt: TGTGCCAGCAGCTTAATGGTAGTAGCGGGGTCCCCGGATACGCAGTATTTT; CDR3aa: CASSLMVVAGSPDTQYF
v_gene: TRBV6-5; abundance: .; d_gene: TRBD1; j_gene: TRBJ2-5; CDR3nt: TGTGCCTCCTTTACAGGGGGAGAGACCCAGTACTTC; CDR3aa: CASFTGGETQYF
v_gene: TRBV10-3; abundance: .; d_gene: .; j_gene: TRBJ2-5; CDR3nt: TGTGCCATCTCTGGTGGTGGGGCCCAAGAGACCCAGTACTTC; CDR3aa: CAISGGGAQETQYF
v_gene: TRBV28; abundance: .; d_gene: TRBD1; j_gene: TRBJ1-5; CDR3nt: TGTGCCAGCAGTTTAGGGTTACGGGGACAGGGTGGCAATCAGCCCCAGCATTTT; CDR3aa: CASSLGLRGQGGNQPQHF
v_gene: TRBV12-2; abundance: .; d_gene: .; j_gene: TRBJ1-1; CDR3nt: TGTGCAAGTCGCTTGGACAATCTGAACACTGAAGCTTTCTTT; CDR3aa: CASRLDNLNTEAFF
v_gene: TRBV12-3/TRBV12-4; abundance: .; d_gene: .; j_gene: TRBJ1-4; CDR3nt: TGTGCCAGCAGTTCCTGGCAGGGGGAAAAACTGTTTTTT; CDR3aa: CASSSWQGEKLFF
v_gene: TRBV12-3/TRBV12-4; abundance: .; d_gene: .; j_gene: TRBJ1-2; CDR3nt: TGTGCCAGCAGTTTGCAGGGCGTCCATGGCTACACCTTC; CDR3aa: CASSLQGVHGYTF
v_gene: TRBV7-2; abundance: .; d_gene: .; j_gene: TRBJ2-7; CDR3nt: TGTGCCAGCAGCCAGCCGGGGTTAGGGCAGTACTTC; CDR3aa: CASSQPGLGQYF
v_gene: TRBV30; abundance: .; d_gene: TRBD1; j_gene: TRBJ1-1; CDR3nt: TGTGCCTGGAGTGTAAACAGGGGGTTACTTGGAGCTTTCTTT; CDR3aa: CAWSVNRGLLGAFF